This paragraph reports one TCR beta chain. The clone's antigen remains unknown. The sample holds no much larger clone one base away, and base qualities are not on file. The library was made by the immunoSEQ multiplex PCR assay. For the multiplex PCR, a mixture combining 60 forward primers for TCR Vbeta segments and 13 reverse primers for TCR Jbeta segments was used. A multiplex PCR assay on genomic DNA amplified the CDR3 region of rearranged TCR beta genes. The Illumina HiSeq System was used to sequence the amplified TCR beta libraries as 87-base-pair reads. Per the authors' processing: A later analysis tallied tens of millions of unique TCR beta chains across the roughly 610 repertoires, and about 12 million of those chains were shared by two or more donors. Raw reads were error-corrected and collapsed into unique sequences with a nearest-neighbor algorithm that merged closely related sequences to remove PCR and sequencing errors. Alignment of CDR3 sequences to IMGT reference sequences was used to assign V, D and J gene segments. For a sequence to be retained, a match of at least six nucleotides to both a V gene segment and a J gene segment was required. A rearrangement was called productive if the CDR3 had no stop codons and remained in frame with V and J, and every other rearrangement was called non-productive. Following IMGT convention, CDR3 was defined as the stretch from the second conserved V-encoded cysteine up to the conserved J-encoded phenylalanine. The earlier analysis of some 550 of the donors excluded any sequence lacking an unambiguous match to a single V gene segment. In an earlier analysis of 587 of the donors, V segments were called functional above 56.7% productive rearrangements and were called segregating when the between-donor standard deviation exceeded 5%. To diagnose cytomegalovirus status from the catalog of TCR beta chain sequences, a statistical classification framework was built. In a later analysis, V and J genes were assigned by comparing TCR nucleotide sequences against IMGT/GENE-DB human TR gene sequences. A later analysis assigned CDR3 sequences and most-parsimonious VDJ recombination scenarios with the TCRdist pipeline. In a later analysis, each TCR beta chain was defined by its CDR3 amino acid sequence together with its V-gene family, and reads without a unique V-gene family were excluded. To address suspected cross-contamination and a sequencing artifact, a later analysis removed 592 highly shared, low-generation-probability nucleotide sequences. A later analysis calculated a clonal expansion index for each public chain from normalized within-repertoire ranks of inferred template counts. In a later analysis, generation probabilities were computed using a VDJ recombination model fitted to out-of-frame rearrangements, and the results were checked against IGoR. In a later analysis, hypergeometric tests were used to score TCR-TCR, TCR-HLA and TCR-CMV co-occurrence, with a repertoire-size bias correction applied to TCR pairs. In a later analysis, false discovery rates were estimated by permuting HLA or CMV assignments 20 times. In a later analysis, co-occurring TCRs were grouped using DBSCAN, with TCRdist sequence similarity added in when clustering inside HLA-allele-positive subsets. Repertoires with fewer than 30,000 or more than 120,000 public chains, plus five repertoires with anomalous nucleotide sharing, were excluded from co-occurrence clustering. TCRdb stores this immuneACCESS table with in-frame sequences only. Part of the clones is absent; in the studies checked, under half of the shortfall reflects unresolved V genes, and no reason is known for the rest. That table supplies the V and J calls and clone size; D and trimming were determined from the DNA. Across this sample there are 90,000 to 120,000 clones, with over 75% seen only once. The top ten constitute 5% to 6.5% of the sample.

These data originate in a study of cytomegalovirus exposure and HLA in healthy donors (dated by TCRdb to 2016 to 2017). As for the study more broadly: In an earlier analysis of some 550 of the donors, 250 to 300 Gb of sequence data and approximately 100 million unique TCR beta sequences from roughly 200 million T cells were reported. An early release that covered some 630 HLA-typed donors contained approximately 320 gigabases of sequencing data and about 93 million unique TCR sequences. Of the roughly 410 genotyped donors, over 80% were placed in the genetic ancestry cluster associated with self-reported Caucasian donors. The aim of the study was to test whether cataloging public T cell receptors could identify signatures of past pathogen exposure. The T cell repertoires of 666 subjects were profiled by immunosequencing and related to cytomegalovirus serostatus. Besides the first cohort of hundreds of subjects, a separate validation cohort made up of some 110 different subjects was used. To predict cytomegalovirus infection status, the study combined high-throughput TCR immunosequencing, statistical association of individual TCRs with disease status, and machine learning. In a later analysis, previously published TCR beta repertoires from 600 to 850 donors were re-analyzed and high-resolution HLA genotyping was added so that TCR occurrence patterns could be studied. Rather than using new phenotypic data, the later analysis identified candidate immune exposures from TCR beta sequences and from how often those sequences occurred across donors. An earlier analysis of around 540 of the donors applied high-throughput TCR beta sequencing to assess whether each TCR beta V gene segment acted as functional or pseudogenic. Donor age, sex, ethnicity and CMV serostatus were compiled alongside the repertoire data. A later genetic analysis took genome-wide SNP genotypes for about 60% of the roughly 670 donors and used that subset as a discovery cohort. All discovery cohort repertoires had been generated on a single sequencing platform. Class I and class II HLA loci were covered by the typing at four-digit resolution. The number of donors typed differed by locus, with roughly 629-640 for A, B, C, DRB1 and DQB1, around 500 for DQA1, nearly 610 for DPA1, and approximately 470 for DPB1. About five DR-DQ haplotypes were treated as single units for association and clustering because of strong linkage in the cohort. Among some 400 genotyped donors of the cohort, an average of around 250,000 unique TCR beta nucleotide sequences was sequenced per donor, of which 15% to 20% were non-productive. Overall results and qualifications from the work: According to a later analysis, parvovirus B19, influenza, CMV and Epstein-Barr virus appeared linked to several top co-occurrence clusters. The earlier analysis of approximately 560 of the donors excluded roughly 17 rarely observed V segments, including chromosome 9 orphons, because counts were too low. The study listed 150 to 200 TCR beta chains as associated with cytomegalovirus. This cohort had only TCR beta chains sequenced, and the lack of alpha or paired-chain data limited which features could be detected. Compared with equally common non-associated chains, HLA-associated TCR beta chains in a later analysis were more clonally expanded and had lower generation probabilities. The only immune exposure information available for the cohort was CMV serostatus. Some IMGT-functional V segments, including TRBV6-2 and TRBV6-3, could not be distinguished by the 87-base-pair reads and were therefore excluded. Presence/absence analyses assumed roughly uniform sequencing depth across donors, an assumption that may not hold. When HLA alleles, especially DR and DQ, strongly co-occurred, TCR associations were difficult to assign to individual alleles. The sequencing pipeline was judged likely to have produced a cluster of highly shared sequence variants as a technical artifact. Linkage disequilibrium might explain the correlated functional status among segregating V segments, but an unknown experimental factor could not be ruled out. HLA typing was unavailable for some donors at each locus, so association tests used only the typed subset. Across donors, most TCR sequences were observed very rarely, whereas some public TCRs were present in many individuals. In an earlier analysis of 450 to 750 of the donors, most TCR beta V segments appeared in productive rearrangements about 87% or about 30% of the time, broadly matching IMGT annotations. A later genetic analysis associated a missense DCLRE1C variant with V-gene and J-gene trimming of TCR beta chains, and an independent cohort replicated the association. According to a later analysis, TCR association rates differed among HLA loci, with DRB1 alleles showing the most associated TCRs and HLA-C alleles showing the fewest. The authors suggested that the approach could potentially be generalized to other disease states and immunological phenotypes. The classifier was reported to diagnose cytomegalovirus status with high specificity and sensitivity in both the original and validation cohorts. At a false discovery rate of 0.05, a later analysis linked 16,951 TCR beta sequences to specific HLA alleles. A later analysis found that most CMV-associated TCR beta chains appeared HLA-restricted, with HLA associations seemingly driven largely by CMV exposure. Three of the identified cytomegalovirus-associated TCR beta chains were confirmed in vitro to be specific for cytomegalovirus antigens. In a later genetic analysis, fewer N-insertions in productive TCRs were reported among donors in an Asian-associated ancestry cluster than the roughly 700-donor mean. A further reported finding was that TCR beta sequences accurately predicted the HLA-A and HLA-B alleles for most subjects in the first cohort.

The cohort consisted of 600 to 700 healthy bone marrow donors. Cohort members were all nominally healthy when sampled, although unrecorded immune exposures were likely present. The donor tested CMV seropositive, placing the donor among the 289 seropositive members of the cohort. A peripheral blood sample was collected from each donor, and TCR beta sequencing was performed on peripheral blood mononuclear cells. Genomic DNA was extracted from the blood cell samples with the Qiagen DNeasy Blood Extraction Kit. V is reduced by 1 base and J by 11 bases, leaving a spacing of 20 bases between them. The germline V gene encodes CDR1 MNHNS and CDR2 SASEGT. Including the terminal cysteine and phenylalanine, the CDR3 comprises 15 residues. CDR3 DNA only is kept here, 45 bases in frame from base 1.

This TCR was sampled from a woman aged 18-29 years in good health and CMV-seropositive. The sequenced sample consisted of PBMCs. The chain links TRBV6-1 with TRBJ1-1; D gene: possibly TRBD1, on 6 matching bases. The CDR3 protein sequence reads: CASSEGATGTGTAFF. The DNA reads as follows: TGTGCCAGCAGTGAAGGCGCAACAGGGACGGGGACGGCTTTCTTT.